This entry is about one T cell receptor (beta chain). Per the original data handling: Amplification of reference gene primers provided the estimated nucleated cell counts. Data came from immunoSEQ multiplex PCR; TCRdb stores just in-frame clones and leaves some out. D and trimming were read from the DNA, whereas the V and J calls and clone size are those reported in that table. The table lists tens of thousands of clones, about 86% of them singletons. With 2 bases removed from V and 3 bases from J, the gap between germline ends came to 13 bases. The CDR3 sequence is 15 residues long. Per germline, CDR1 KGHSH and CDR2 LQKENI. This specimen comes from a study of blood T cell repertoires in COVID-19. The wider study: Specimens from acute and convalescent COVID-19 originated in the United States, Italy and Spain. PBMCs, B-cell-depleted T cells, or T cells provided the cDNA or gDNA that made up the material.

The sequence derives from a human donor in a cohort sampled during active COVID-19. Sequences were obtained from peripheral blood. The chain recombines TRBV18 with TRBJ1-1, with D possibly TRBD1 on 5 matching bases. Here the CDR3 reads CASSPTLGADTEAFF. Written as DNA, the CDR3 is TGTGCCAGCTCACCAACATTAGGGGCCGACACTGAAGCTTTCTTT.